The 11 T cell receptor beta chains reported below all come from one sample, sequenced in a study of blood T cell repertoires in COVID-19. Repertoires were generated with immunoSEQ multiplex PCR, while TCRdb's copy carries only in-frame clones and drops some. The table includes 130,000 or so clones, 85% to 90% detected once. Specimen: peripheral blood. The receptors here all came from a woman aged 55-69 years with acute or convalescent COVID-19.

The gene calls are TRBV2 and TRBJ1-3; D is undetermined. The CDR3 spans 15 residues. V shed 4 bases and J shed 0 bases, with 10 bases lying between them. From germline, CDR1 is SNHLY and CDR2 FYNNEI. The CDR3 DNA reads TGTGCCAGCAGTGTAGGTCGGAGCTCTGGAAACACCATATATTTT. It encodes CASSVGRSSGNTIYF.

The chain has TRBV2 and TRBJ1-1, with a tentative D call TRBD1 (6 bases). There are 13 residues in the CDR3. V was clipped by 8 bases and J by 1 base, with 11 bases between them. From germline, CDR1 is SNHLY and CDR2 FYNNEI. CDR3 region: CASLPGQNTEAFF. The CDR3 DNA follows: TGTGCCAGCTTACCGGGACAGAACACTGAAGCTTTCTTT. Combining the CDR3 with reference TRBV2 and TRBJ1-1 gives the whole variable domain EPEVTQTPSHQVTQMGQEVILRCVPISNHLYFYWYRQILGQKVEFLVSFYNNEISEKSEIFDDQFSVERPDGSNFTLKIRSTKLEDSAMYFCASLPGQNTEAFFGQGTRLTVV.

The V gene is TRBV28, the J gene TRBJ2-7; 10 bases are a match to TRBD1. Germline CDR1 and CDR2: MDHEN and SYDVKM. CDR3 length equals 15 residues. V trimming: 5 bases; J trimming: 3 bases; junction bases outside the gene matches: 7. CDR3 region: CASSPPGTGVYEQYF. The CDR3, as DNA: TGTGCCAGCAGTCCCCCCGGGACAGGGGTCTACGAGCAGTACTTC.

The chain links TRBV12-3 or TRBV12-4 to TRBJ1-2; 9 bases are shared with TRBD1. V trimming: 5 bases; J trimming: 4 bases; junction bases outside the gene matches: 2. CDR3 length equals 13 residues. The CDR3 here is CASSPTGGYGYTF. DNA of the CDR3: TGTGCCAGCAGTCCGACAGGGGGCTATGGCTACACCTTC.

The chain uses TRBV9 and TRBJ2-7; perhaps TRBD1 as D (6 bases). V lost 4 bases and J 9 bases, leaving 11 bases between the germline ends. Germline-derived CDR1 and CDR2 are SGDLS and YYNGEE. The CDR3 is made up of 11 amino acids. CDR3 coding DNA: TGTGCCAGCAGCCGAGGACAGCGGCAGTACTTC. Translation: CASSRGQRQYF. The complete variable domain, with remaining parts taken from reference TRBV9 and TRBJ2-7, reads DSGVTQTPKHLITATGQRVTLRCSPRSGDLSVYWYQQSLDQGLQFLIQYYNGEERAKGNILERFSAQQFPDLHSELNLSSLELGDSALYFCASSRGQRQYFGPGTRLTVT.

The chain carries TRBV24-1 and TRBJ2-3, with D maybe TRBD1 (7 bases). The germline gives CDR1 KGHDR, CDR2 SFDVKD. This CDR3 is built from 14 residues. V was trimmed by 4 bases and J by 4 bases, leaving 11 bases between them. The CDR3 coding sequence is TGTGCCACCAGTGACGCCAGGGGGGCAGATACGCAGTATTTT. As protein: CATSDARGADTQYF.

This chain connects TRBV10-2 to TRBJ2-3; D might be TRBD2 (7 bases). Germline lookup yields CDR1 WSHSY and CDR2 SAAADI. This CDR3 comprises 15 residues. The ends were cut back, 6 bases at V and 3 bases at J, with 16 bases in the middle. CDR3 nucleotides: TGCGCCAGCAGCAGGACGGGGGGCCCTACAGATACGCAGTATTTT. Its protein is CASSRTGGPTDTQYF.

This clone occurred once. J is TRBJ2-1 and V is TRBV19, with TRBD2 matching over 10 bases. The CDR3 is made up of 19 amino acids. V dropped 3 bases and J dropped 0; count of bases not matched to a gene: 11. In germline, CDR1 is LNHDA, CDR2 SQIVND (reference sequence). The CDR3 nucleotides are TGTGCCAGTAGTATGGAGGCACTAGCGGGGACTAGCTCCTACAATGAGCAGTTCTTC. Translated: CASSMEALAGTSSYNEQFF.

This chain joins TRBV11-2 and TRBJ2-3; 8 nucleotides match TRBD2. Unmatched junction bases numbered 8, after V lost 5 bases and J lost 1 base. This CDR3 region has 16 residues. Germline assignment: CDR1 SGHAT and CDR2 FQNNGV. The CDR3 DNA reads as TGTGCCAGCAGCCCCCAGGGAGCGGGGGGCACAGATACGCAGTATTTT. The encoded protein is CASSPQGAGGTDTQYF.

V and J are TRBV6-6 and TRBJ2-5, with unresolved D. The CDR3 extends over 11 amino acids. Trimming left V 5 bases short and J 2 bases short, with 3 bases between. Looked up from germline, CDR1 is MNHNY and CDR2 is SVGAGI (reference sequence). The CDR3 is CASSPQETQYF. For the CDR3, the DNA is TGTGCCAGCAGTCCACAAGAGACCCAGTACTTC.

V usage is TRBV11-3 and J usage is TRBJ2-3, with 7 bases matching TRBD1. The CDR3 is 16 amino acids. Germline CDR1 SGHNT, CDR2 YENEEA. V lost 5 bases, J lost 2 bases, and 10 bases stayed unmatched. CDR3 sequence: CASSPDREGYTDTQYF. For the CDR3, the DNA is TGTGCCAGCAGCCCTGACAGGGAAGGTTACACAGATACGCAGTATTTT.